Shown below are 2 T cell receptor beta chains from a single sample sequenced in a study of T cell repertoires in cytomegalovirus infection. Which antigens these TCRs recognize remains unknown. One entry per CDR3 protein, called by TCRdb with MiXCR from the reads. The data hold approximately 300,000 distinct CDR3 sequences, with around 29% observed a single time. The sample in question was cultured PBMCs, obtained from culture after CMV antigen stimulation. These receptors came from a human donor in good health (CMV status not recorded). Some clones in this sample may be carry-over from other donors' samples.

V gene TRBV27 combines with J gene TRBJ1-2; D unresolved. From germline, CDR1 is MNHEY and CDR2 SMNVEV (reference sequence). Trimming cost V 8 bases and J 4 bases, with 11 bases left between them. The CDR3 has 12 residues. The CDR3 region is CASRTVGYGYTF. The CDR3 DNA sequence: TGTGCCAGCCGTACTGTGGGCTATGGCTACACCTTC.

This clonotype was observed many times. The genes are TRBV7-6 and TRBJ2-2, with unresolved D. This CDR3 spans 16 amino acids. With 6 bases removed from V and 0 bases from J, the gap between germline ends came to 14 bases. Germline CDR1 reads SGHVS; CDR2 reads FNYEAQ. The CDR3 bases are TGTGCCAGCAGTTTTGGCGGATACGCGAACACCGGGGAGCTGTTTTTT. It translates to CASSFGGYANTGELFF.